The text below deals with one TCR beta chain. This may arise from a read error, as a much more abundant clone is one base away. This sample is drawn from a study of tumor-infiltrating lymphocytes in primary liver carcinoma. The V end lost 0 bases, the J end lost 2 bases, and 6 bases lay between the germline ends. The CDR3 loop spans 14 amino acids. Germline CDR1 reads SGHRS; CDR2 reads YFSETQ. Making TCR beta cDNA involved around 540 ng total RNA and a constant-region primer. Slightly modified ARM-PCR served as the procedure for the TCR beta libraries. These libraries came from three rounds of nested multiplex PCR. The two initial PCR rounds, about 9 cycles each, used TRBV1-TRBV30 forward and C-beta reverse primers. TCRdb reprocessed the multiplex PCR reads via MiXCR and lists one record per CDR3 protein. The profile shows approximately 47,000 distinct CDR3 sequences, 70% to 75% of them singletons.

It was from roughly 20-30 mg of unsorted bulk tissue that RNA and DNA were co-extracted. V usage is TRBV5-1 and J usage is TRBJ1-5; D is ambiguous. The receptor was derived from a man aged 35 to 55 with primary liver carcinoma and hepatitis B virus infection. The specimen was liver tumor tissue from sampling region 3. Documented subset: tumor region T3, left-lateral pole. DNA for the CDR3: TGCGCCAGCAGCTTGGGTCGGGGCAATCAGCCCCAGCATTTT. Residues: CASSLGRGNQPQHF.